These T cell receptor beta chains were read from a single sample in a study of cytomegalovirus exposure and HLA in healthy donors. Using immunoSEQ multiplex PCR, the repertoire was profiled, and TCRdb retains in-frame clones only, with some absent. This table holds roughly 140,000 clones, about 64% found once. Sequencing was done on a sample of PBMCs. These receptors came from a woman in her twenties or thirties in good health and CMV-seropositive. Both conserved end residues are part of each CDR3. D genes are given only for firm matches. Only some rows state a clone size, as once, few, many or a class for expanded clones.

v_call	clone_size	d_call	j_call	cdr3_aa	cdr3_nt
TRBV19	few	-	TRBJ1-4	CASSILYRGSNEKLFF	TGTGCCAGTAGTATTCTTTACCGGGGTTCTAATGAAAAACTGTTTTTT
TRBV7-2	-	-	TRBJ1-6	CASSLVGGAALHF	TGTGCCAGCAGCTTAGTAGGGGGGGCAGCCCTCCACTTT
TRBV6-5	few	-	TRBJ1-1	CASSRGPGRRAFF	TGTGCCAGCAGTCGGGGTCCTGGCCGAAGGGCTTTCTTT
TRBV6-6	few	TRBD1	TRBJ2-7	CASTLTGGYEQYF	TGTGCCAGTACCCTGACAGGGGGCTACGAGCAGTACTTC
TRBV9	-	TRBD1	TRBJ2-1	CASSVVSGTALYNEQFF	TGTGCCAGCAGCGTAGTATCCGGGACAGCACTCTACAATGAGCAGTTCTTC
TRBV5-4	-	-	TRBJ1-1	CASVKPAGRTEAFF	TGTGCCAGCGTTAAACCGGCGGGTAGGACTGAAGCTTTCTTT
TRBV28	-	-	TRBJ1-2	CASTLGGRVYTF	TGTGCCAGCACCCTCGGGGGAAGGGTCTACACCTTC
TRBV5-6	many	-	TRBJ1-1	CATSRGTTEAFF	TGTGCCACCTCCAGGGGAACGACTGAAGCTTTCTTT
TRBV7-8	-	-	TRBJ2-1	CASSLVSPWAGNEQFF	TGTGCCAGCAGCTTAGTTTCCCCTTGGGCAGGCAATGAGCAGTTCTTC
TRBV29-1	-	TRBD1	TRBJ1-2	CSVEPGQIDGYTF	TGCAGCGTTGAGCCGGGACAGATAGATGGCTACACTTTC
TRBV2	-	-	TRBJ2-7	CASRRVPRDEQYF	TGTGCCAGCAGGCGGGTCCCCCGAGACGAGCAGTACTTC
TRBV11-3	-	-	TRBJ2-1	CASSHRIRDWNEQFF	TGTGCCAGCAGCCACCGAATCAGGGATTGGAATGAGCAGTTCTTC
TRBV4-2	-	-	TRBJ2-2	CASSQDEARANTGELFF	TGTGCCAGCAGCCAAGATGAAGCCCGCGCGAACACCGGGGAGCTGTTTTTT
TRBV6-5	-	-	TRBJ1-4	CASSSSNEKLFF	TGTGCCAGCAGTTCCTCTAATGAAAAACTGTTTTTT
TRBV9	-	TRBD2	TRBJ2-5	CASSDGGSETQYF	TGTGCCAGCAGCGACGGGGGGAGTGAGACCCAGTACTTC
TRBV28	once	-	TRBJ1-5	CASSVFTGNQPQHF	TGTGCCAGCAGCGTGTTCACGGGGAATCAGCCCCAGCATTTT
TRBV10-3	-	-	TRBJ2-7	CAISPGRGCCDEQYF	TGTGCCATCAGTCCGGGACGGGGGTGTTGCGACGAGCAGTACTTC
TRBV7-9	-	-	TRBJ1-2	CASSLLRGSGMNYGYTF	TGTGCCAGCAGCTTACTAAGGGGGTCGGGTATGAACTATGGCTACACCTTC
TRBV14	-	-	TRBJ1-4	CASSQVNEKLFF	TGTGCCAGCAGCCAAGTAAATGAAAAACTGTTTTTT
TRBV14	-	TRBD2	TRBJ2-1	CATPGLATYNEQFF	TGTGCCACCCCGGGACTAGCGACATACAATGAGCAGTTCTTC
TRBV6-5	-	TRBD2	TRBJ2-3	CASSYSIAGGRHTQYF	TGTGCCAGCAGTTACTCCATAGCGGGAGGGCGGCATACGCAGTATTTT
TRBV5-1	-	-	TRBJ2-6	CASSFGGTGANVLTF	TGCGCCAGCAGCTTTGGAGGGACTGGGGCCAACGTCCTGACTTTC
TRBV30	-	TRBD2	TRBJ2-7	CAWSVLRTSGRTPYEQYF	TGTGCCTGGAGTGTACTGCGGACTAGCGGGAGGACACCCTACGAGCAGTACTTC
TRBV28	few	TRBD2	TRBJ2-5	CASRTPGGQETQYF	TGTGCCAGCAGGACGCCGGGGGGGCAAGAGACCCAGTACTTC
TRBV30	-	TRBD1	TRBJ2-3	CAWDRGQTDTQYF	TGTGCCTGGGACAGGGGGCAGACAGATACGCAGTATTTT
TRBV2	many	TRBD1	TRBJ2-3	CASSVDRVRSDTQYF	TGTGCCAGCAGTGTGGACAGGGTACGAAGCGATACGCAGTATTTT
TRBV9	few	-	TRBJ1-3	CASRAQGSSGNTIYF	TGTGCCAGCAGGGCACAGGGTTCGTCTGGAAACACCATATATTTT
TRBV19	-	TRBD2	TRBJ2-7	CASSMLGGRSYEQYF	TGTGCCAGTAGTATGTTGGGCGGGAGATCCTACGAGCAGTACTTC
TRBV2	few	TRBD1	TRBJ1-2	CASGQGNNYGYTF	TGTGCCAGTGGACAGGGAAATAACTATGGCTACACCTTC